The 2 T cell receptor beta chains given below trace back to one sample, sequenced in a study of T-cell memory formation after mild COVID-19. TCRdb independently ran MiXCR on the 5' RACE reads; one entry per CDR3 protein. The table has roughly 510,000 distinct CDR3 sequences, roughly 17% seen once. Material: PBMCs or a T cell subset sorted from them (not recorded which). These receptors originate from an adult woman who had mild COVID-19 (a few samples of this study predate the infection). Cell type and time point are not known.

In the case of this clonotype: One base away lies a much larger clone, so this may be a sequencing read error. As DNA, the CDR3 is TGTGCCAGCAGCTTAGGACAGGAGAACACTGAAGCTTTCTTT. The encoded protein is CASSLGQENTEAFF. The chain employs TRBV7-9 and TRBJ1-1; weak D call: TRBD1 (6 bases). Germline V gene sequence: CDR1 SEHNR, CDR2 FQNEAQ (reference sequence). Trimming removed 1 base at V and 1 base at J, with 7 bases between. The CDR3 length is 14 residues.

This sequence joins TRBV5-5 and TRBJ2-7; TRBD2 might be the D (6 bases). Germline V CDR1 and CDR2: SGHKS, YYEKEE (reference sequence). Deletions cut 0 bases from V and 4 bases from J, with 11 bases between. The CDR3 has 14 residues. For the CDR3, the DNA is TGTGCCAGCAGCTTGGCGGGGGTAGTTTACGAGCAGTACTTC. Translation: CASSLAGVVYEQYF.